This is a list of T cell receptor beta chains from one sample in a study of shared clonotypes between healthy human individuals. Libraries were prepared by immunoSEQ multiplex PCR; TCRdb keeps only in-frame clonotypes and omits some of them. This sample has about 1.5 million clones, with nearly 99% found just once. Sample: naive CD4+ T cells sorted from blood. The receptor source for this set is a young man in good health. Each CDR3 is given with its conserved first and last residue. The D gene is left open where the match is weak. Clone size is given for some rows only: seen once, a few or many times, or a class if the clone is expanded.

D gene,clone size,J gene,V gene,CDR3 DNA,CDR3 protein
NA,NA,TRBJ2-1,TRBV5-1,TGCGCCAGCGGACCCGGTCCGAGCTCCTACAATGAGCAGTTCTTC,CASGPGPSSYNEQFF
TRBD2,once,TRBJ2-5,TRBV25-1,TGTGCCAGCAGTGAATCGGCTACTAGCGGGAGTTACCAAGAGACCCAGTACTTC,CASSESATSGSYQETQYF
NA,NA,TRBJ2-7,TRBV28,TGTGCCAGCAGTCCTAGCTCCTACGAGCAGTACTTC,CASSPSSYEQYF
NA,NA,TRBJ2-2,TRBV18,TGTGCCAGCTCCGCACTATCGAGACTATCAATTTCCAACACCGGGGAGCTGTTTTTT,CASSALSRLSISNTGELFF
NA,NA,TRBJ2-7,TRBV5-4,TGTGCCAGCAGCTTTTCGTCAAACTCCTACGAGCAGTACTTC,CASSFSSNSYEQYF
TRBD1,NA,TRBJ1-1,TRBV4-1,TGCGCCAGCAGCCAAGTACAGGGGTCTAGGGTGGACACTGAAGCTTTCTTT,CASSQVQGSRVDTEAFF
TRBD1,NA,TRBJ1-1,TRBV5-4,TGTGCCAGCAGCGTAGGACAGGGCTTGAACACTGAAGCTTTCTTT,CASSVGQGLNTEAFF
NA,NA,TRBJ2-5,TRBV28,TGTGCCAGCAGTTTCCACGCCGGGATCGGCCAAGAGACCCAGTACTTC,CASSFHAGIGQETQYF
NA,NA,TRBJ1-2,TRBV29-1,TGCAGCGTTACTACAGAGAACTATGGCTACACCTTC,CSVTTENYGYTF
NA,NA,TRBJ1-1,TRBV2,TGTGCCAGCGGAAACGACCGGAACACTGAAGCTTTCTTT,CASGNDRNTEAFF
TRBD1,NA,TRBJ1-2,TRBV18,TGTGCCAGCTCACCCCTCGGACAGGCTAACTATGGCTACACCTTC,CASSPLGQANYGYTF
NA,NA,TRBJ2-7,TRBV5-5,TGTGCCAGCAGCTTGTTCTACATTGGGGACGAGCAGTACTTC,CASSLFYIGDEQYF
NA,NA,TRBJ1-4,TRBV7-9,TGTGCCAGCACTAGGGGAGCTAATGAAAAACTGTTTTTT,CASTRGANEKLFF
NA,once,TRBJ2-1,TRBV6-6,TGTGCCAGCAGCTACCCAGGCTACAATGAGCAGTTCTTC,CASSYPGYNEQFF
NA,NA,TRBJ1-2,TRBV28,TGTGCCAGCAGTGCCCTGGAGGGCAACTATGGCTACACCTTC,CASSALEGNYGYTF
NA,once,TRBJ2-7,TRBV19,TGTGCCAGTAGTGCGACAGGGCGACTAGACTTCTACGAGCAGTACTTC,CASSATGRLDFYEQYF
NA,NA,TRBJ1-5,TRBV6-1,TGTGCCAGCCCCGAAAGCAGGGGAGAGGGTCAGCCCCAGCATTTT,CASPESRGEGQPQHF
NA,NA,TRBJ1-2,TRBV10-3,TGTGCCATCAGTGACCCTCTCCTATCCAGGGCTCCGGATGGCTACACCTTC,CAISDPLLSRAPDGYTF
NA,NA,TRBJ1-1,TRBV29-1,TGCAGCGTTGAAGGACAGATGAACACTGAAGCTTTCTTT,CSVEGQMNTEAFF
TRBD1,NA,TRBJ1-2,TRBV29-1,TGCAGCGTTGTAAGACAGGGAACGAGAAATGGCTACACCTTC,CSVVRQGTRNGYTF
TRBD2,NA,TRBJ2-1,TRBV30,TGTGCCTGGAGTCAAGGGTCGACTAGCGGACGATACAATGAGCAGTTCTTC,CAWSQGSTSGRYNEQFF
NA,NA,TRBJ2-7,TRBV5-1,TGCGCCAGCAGCTCAGGGCCTACTAACTACGAGCAGTACTTC,CASSSGPTNYEQYF
NA,NA,TRBJ1-1,TRBV13,TGTGCCAGCAGCCACTTTACAACAGGGAACACTGAAGCTTTCTTT,CASSHFTTGNTEAFF